This T cell receptor beta chain was identified in a study of identical twins. General study points: Findings depended on cross-sectional statistics rather than tracking the same donors.

Trimming stripped 3 bases from V and 2 bases from J, with 19 bases between. This CDR3 is 17 amino acids long. TCRdb recomputed calls from the 5' RACE reads with MiXCR, one row per CDR3 protein. The sample carries under 300,000 distinct CDR3 sequences, approximately 8.6% recorded once. In its sample, this clonotype was seen a few times. Its antigen is unknown. These data also featured in a second study, about yellow fever vaccine responses in identical twins. From that second work: Twins reportedly showed a vaccine T cell response that seemed partly convergent and partly personalized.

The sample taken for sequencing was CD8+ T cells sorted from blood. This clonotype originated in a woman aged 18-29 years in good health. The V call is TRBV12-3 or TRBV12-4, the J call TRBJ1-2, with a tentative D call TRBD1 (6 bases). The CDR3 region has the DNA TGTGCCAGCAGTTTGGGGGGGGCAGGACCTGGGAACTATGGCTACACCTTC. It encodes CASSLGGAGPGNYGYTF.